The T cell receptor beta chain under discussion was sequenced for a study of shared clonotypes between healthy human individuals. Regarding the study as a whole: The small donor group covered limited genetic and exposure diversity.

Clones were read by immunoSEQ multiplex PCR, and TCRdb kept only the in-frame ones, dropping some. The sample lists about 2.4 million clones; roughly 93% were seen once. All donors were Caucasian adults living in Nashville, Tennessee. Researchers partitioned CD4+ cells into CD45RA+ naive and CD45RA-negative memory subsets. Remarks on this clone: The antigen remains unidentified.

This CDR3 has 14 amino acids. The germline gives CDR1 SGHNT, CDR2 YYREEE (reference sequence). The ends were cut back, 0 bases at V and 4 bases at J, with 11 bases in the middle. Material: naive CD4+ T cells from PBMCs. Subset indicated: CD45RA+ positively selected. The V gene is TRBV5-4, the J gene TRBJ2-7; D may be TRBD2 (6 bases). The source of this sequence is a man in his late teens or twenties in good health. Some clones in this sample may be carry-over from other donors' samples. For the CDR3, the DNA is TGTGCCAGCAGCTTGGGGCGGGACCGATACGAGCAGTACTTC. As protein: CASSLGRDRYEQYF.